The 17 T cell receptor beta chains reported below all come from one sample, sequenced in a study of CD8 T cells in ankylosing spondylitis. Each CDR3 protein gets one entry after TCRdb re-called the 5' RACE reads with MiXCR. The profile shows around 35,000 distinct CDR3 sequences, roughly 9.6% of them singletons. Sequenced material: synovial fluid, either unsorted or a sorted T cell fraction (not recorded which). The receptors originated from a male donor with ankylosing spondylitis.

V gene TRBV11-2 combines with J gene TRBJ2-6, with unresolved D. This CDR3 is built from 16 residues. Germline CDR1 SGHAT, CDR2 FQNNGV. V lost 3 bases and J 0 bases, leaving 9 bases between the germline ends. For the CDR3, the DNA is TGTGCCAGCAGCTTTCCTGGTATCTCTGGGGCCAACGTCCTGACTTTC. Translating it yields CASSFPGISGANVLTF.

This clonotype was detected only a few times. This chain joins TRBV27 and TRBJ2-1; 14 nucleotides agree with TRBD2. This CDR3 is built from 13 residues. CDR1 and CDR2 (germline): MNHEY, SMNVEV (reference sequence). V was pared by 6 bases and J by 10 bases, with 2 bases of the junction left unmatched. The CDR3 coding sequence is TGTGCCAGCAGGACTAGCGGGAGGGTCGAGCAGTTCTTC. Translating gives CASRTSGRVEQFF.

This clonotype turned up a few times. CDR3 sequence: CSVEEPGLARIETQYF. The DNA of the CDR3 is TGCAGCGTTGAAGAGCCGGGACTAGCGAGAATAGAGACCCAGTACTTC. V and J are TRBV29-1 and TRBJ2-5; 10 bases are shared with TRBD2. From germline, CDR1 is SQVTM and CDR2 ANQGSEA. V was pared by 0 bases and J by 4 bases, with 8 bases of the junction left unmatched. The CDR3 sequence is 16 residues long.

The genes are TRBV2 and TRBJ2-7; TRBD2 matches 11 bases. Germline V gene data show CDR1 as SNHLY and CDR2 as FYNNEI. The CDR3 consists of 14 residues. J gave up 4 bases and V 6 bases, and 5 bases lay outside the gene matches. The CDR3 region is CASSPGTSGYEQYF. For the CDR3, the DNA is TGTGCCAGCAGCCCCGGGACTAGCGGATACGAGCAGTACTTC.

This clonotype was found a few times. The rearrangement uses TRBV5-1 and TRBJ2-3; D remains unclear. CDR1 SGHRS and CDR2 YFSETQ come from the germline V gene. V was shortened by 0 bases and J by 2 bases, with 7 bases between the two germline ends. This CDR3 is 14 amino acids long. CDR3 loop: CASSLAPATDTQYF. In DNA, the CDR3 is TGCGCCAGCAGCTTGGCTCCGGCCACAGATACGCAGTATTTT.

This clonotype was found a few times. This chain connects TRBV5-1 to TRBJ2-3; 9 nucleotides align to TRBD1. In germline, CDR1 is SGHRS, CDR2 YFSETQ. The J segment lost 4 bases and the V segment lost 2 bases, leaving 5 bases of the junction unmatched. The CDR3 sequence is 15 residues long. CDR3 loop: CASSFLGQGADTQYF. The DNA for the CDR3 is TGCGCCAGCAGCTTCCTGGGACAGGGCGCAGATACGCAGTATTTT.

This clonotype appeared a few times. The chain has TRBV20-1 and TRBJ1-2; D is perhaps TRBD1 (5 bases). Trimming stripped 5 bases from V and 3 bases from J, with 16 bases between. In germline, CDR1 is DFQATT, CDR2 SNEGSKA (reference sequence). This CDR3 has 14 residues. CDR3 sequence reads: CSAPPGTADYGYTF. In nucleotides, the CDR3 is TGCAGTGCTCCCCCCGGGACGGCCGACTATGGCTACACCTTC.

The chain carries TRBV10-1 and TRBJ2-2, with a possible D match to TRBD1 (6 bases). This CDR3 has 13 amino acids. Looked up from germline, CDR1 is WNHNN and CDR2 is SYGVQD (reference sequence). Trimming took off 5 bases at V and 5 bases at J, with 9 bases between the two ends. This CDR3 reads CASSKQGTGELFF. The CDR3 region has the DNA TGCGCCAGCAGTAAACAGGGTACCGGGGAGCTGTTTTTT.

This clonotype was seen repeatedly, ten times or more. The CDR3 bases are TGTGCCAGCAGCCCGACCGGATTGACAGGGACCTACACAGATACGCAGTATTTT. The encoded protein is CASSPTGLTGTYTDTQYF. This chain uses TRBV4-2 with TRBJ2-3; 7 bases agree with TRBD1. Germline loops: CDR1 LGHNA, CDR2 YNFKEQ. Trimming at V came to 4 bases and at J to 2 bases, leaving 15 bases not matched to a gene. The length of the CDR3 is 18 residues.

This clonotype occurred a few times. This chain connects TRBV27 to TRBJ2-7; tentative D call: TRBD1 (5 bases). CDR3 length: 13 amino acids. Germline CDR1 is MNHEY and CDR2 is SMNVEV (reference sequence). V lost 9 bases and J 0 bases, leaving 12 bases between the germline ends. The CDR3 DNA reads TGTGCCAGTGCGATGACAGCCTCCTACGAGCAGTACTTC. Protein: CASAMTASYEQYF.

This clonotype was counted ten times or more. The genes are TRBV4-1 and TRBJ2-2; 8 bases are a match to TRBD2. Germline V gene lookup returns CDR1 MGHRA and CDR2 YSYEKL. This CDR3 is built from 15 residues. The junction had 4 bases not matched to a gene; V was cut back by 6 bases and J by 1 base. The CDR3: CASRRAGVNTGELFF. In DNA form, the CDR3 reads TGCGCCAGCAGACGAGCGGGAGTGAACACCGGGGAGCTGTTTTTT.

This clonotype has ten or more counts. This chain uses TRBV13 with TRBJ2-3; TRBD2 is a possible D gene (5 bases). Looked up from germline, CDR1 is PRHDT and CDR2 is FYEKMQ (reference sequence). V was shortened by 4 bases and J by 0 bases, with 11 bases between the two germline ends. The CDR3 sequence is 15 residues long. This CDR3 reads CASSSKTTSTDTQYF. The DNA for the CDR3 is TGTGCCAGCAGCTCCAAGACTACTAGCACAGATACGCAGTATTTT.

This clonotype was found a few times. The chain joins TRBV28 to TRBJ2-7; possible D gene TRBD2, 5 bases. The CDR3 extends over 13 amino acids. Germline V gene lookup returns CDR1 MDHEN and CDR2 SYDVKM. V was cut by 6 bases and J by 7 bases, with 16 bases left in between. DNA for the CDR3: TGTGCCAGCAGCCCCGAGGGTTCGCGAGAGCAGTACTTC. Translation gives CASSPEGSREQYF.

In its sample, this clonotype was seen a few times. Just one base apart from a much larger clone, this may be a read error. This chain joins TRBV12-3 or TRBV12-4 and TRBJ2-5; tentatively, D is TRBD2 (5 bases). This CDR3 is 15 amino acids long. The ends were cut back, 6 bases at V and 4 bases at J, with 18 bases in the middle. This chain's CDR3 is CASRPELGVRETQYF. CDR3 nucleotides: TGTGCCAGCAGGCCTGAACTAGGCGTCCGAGAGACCCAGTACTTC.

This clonotype appeared many times. The J gene is TRBJ2-1, the V gene TRBV29-1, with D uncertain. V lost 4 bases, J lost 6 bases, and 7 bases lay in between. CDR1 and CDR2 (germline): SQVTM, ANQGSEA. This CDR3 comprises 11 residues. CDR3 sequence (DNA): TGCAGCGTTGGCCCCCCCAATGAGCAGTTCTTC. It codes for CSVGPPNEQFF.

This clonotype was detected a few times. The J gene is TRBJ2-3, the V gene TRBV6-1; 8 nucleotides match TRBD2. The CDR3 consists of 15 residues. The trim removed 8 bases at V and 5 bases at J, leaving 12 bases unmatched. Per the germline V gene, CDR1 is MNHNS and CDR2 is SASEGT. Written as DNA, the CDR3 is TGTGCCAGCGGCCGGGGGGGAGGGAATGGAGATACGCAGTATTTT. Its translation is CASGRGGGNGDTQYF.

This clonotype was counted at least ten times. The V gene is TRBV5-4, the J gene TRBJ2-7; D is uncertain. In germline, CDR1 is SGHNT, CDR2 YYREEE (reference sequence). The CDR3 length is 13 residues. Between the trimmed V and J ends, which lost 0 bases and 5 bases, there was a span of 9 bases. Here the CDR3 DNA reads TGTGCCAGCAGCTTGGAAAGGACGGACGAGCAGTACTTC. Amino acids: CASSLERTDEQYF.